This TCR beta chain is from a study of T cells after somatic rescue of genetic block. Germline V CDR1 and CDR2: MNHNS, SASEGT. The CDR3 loop spans 16 amino acids. Trimming stripped 3 bases from V and 2 bases from J, with 13 bases between. Some clones are missing from TCRdb's copy, which holds only in-frame ones; the method was immunoSEQ multiplex PCR. This table has around 10,000 clones, about 74% appearing once. This sequence originates from a boy between 10 and 17 years old. V gene TRBV6-1 combines with J gene TRBJ2-2; D unresolved. The specimen sequenced was peripheral blood mononuclear cells (PBMCs). CDR3 sequence: CASSEFRQLNTGELFF. The CDR3 nucleotides are TGTGCCAGCAGTGAGTTTAGGCAACTTAACACCGGGGAGCTGTTTTTT.